This T cell receptor (beta chain) was found in a study of blood T cell repertoires in COVID-19. Authors' data handling: Amplification from reference gene primers served as the basis for estimated nucleated cell counts. Assay: immunoSEQ multiplex PCR; the TCRdb copy retains only in-frame clones and omits some. D and trimming come from the DNA, and the V and J calls and clone size come from that table. Of about 40,000 clones listed, about 90% are singletons. CDR1 is MNHEY and CDR2 is SVGAGI in the germline V gene. The CDR3 extends over 15 amino acids. The junction had 5 bases not matched to a gene; V was cut back by 0 bases and J by 6 bases.

The rearrangement uses TRBV6-5 and TRBJ1-5, with TRBD1 identical over 7 bases. This TCR was recovered from a young woman in a cohort sampled during active COVID-19. Sequencing used peripheral blood. CDR3 coding DNA: TGTGCCAGCAGTTACTCAGCAGGGGGAGGTCAGCCCCAGCATTTT. Translating gives CASSYSAGGGQPQHF.